This T cell receptor beta chain was recovered during a study of T cells in Graves' hyperthyroidism and ophthalmopathy. This clonotype appeared a few times. TCR beta CDR3 regions were amplified from RNA. When the TCR CDR3 underwent first-round RT-PCR, the HTBI primer set was used. TCRdb used MiXCR to reprocess the multiplex PCR reads, holding one entry per CDR3 protein. The sample holds over 500,000 distinct CDR3 sequences, roughly a sixth seen once. V lost 1 base and J lost 8, with 15 bases in between. The CDR3 runs to 15 residues. The germline V gene encodes CDR1 LNHDA and CDR2 SQIVND (reference sequence).

The sequenced material came from blood. This receptor was obtained from a woman under 30 with Graves' ophthalmopathy. The chain employs TRBV19 and TRBJ2-4, with D possibly TRBD1 on 8 matching bases. The CDR3 DNA follows: TGTGCCAGTAGTATAGCGTACAGGGGGGGGCACATTCAGTACTTC. Translated, it gives CASSIAYRGGHIQYF.